Listed below are T cell receptor beta chains from one sample, sequenced in a study of T and B cells in COVID-19 patients. TCRdb redid the calling of the multiplex PCR reads with MiXCR, one entry per CDR3 protein. Of around 15,000 distinct CDR3 sequences in the sample, less than 30% were seen once. What was sequenced was blood. The receptors derive from a human donor who had recovered from COVID-19. Both conserved end residues are part of each CDR3. The D gene is left open where the match is weak. Rows give clone size only sometimes, using once, few, many, or a class for an expanded clone.

len: 14
j_gene: TRBJ2-7
d_gene: -
abundance: few
v_gene: TRBV18
CDR3nt: TGTGCCAGCTCAGCCAGCGGAGGGACCTACGAGCAGTACTTC
CDR3aa: CASSASGGTYEQYF

len: 15
j_gene: TRBJ2-1
d_gene: TRBD2
abundance: once
v_gene: TRBV7-9
CDR3nt: TGTGCCAGCAGCTTAGGCGGGGGGGCCCACAATGAGCAGTTCTTC
CDR3aa: CASSLGGGAHNEQFF

len: 17
j_gene: TRBJ1-5
d_gene: TRBD1
abundance: -
v_gene: TRBV27
CDR3nt: TGTGCCAGCAGTTCCAGGACAGGGGTTGAAGGCAATCAGCCCCAGCATTTT
CDR3aa: CASSSRTGVEGNQPQHF

len: 15
j_gene: TRBJ1-2
d_gene: TRBD1
abundance: few
v_gene: TRBV5-4
CDR3nt: TGTGCCAGCAGCTTGGATGGACAGGGCGCCTATGGCTACACCTTC
CDR3aa: CASSLDGQGAYGYTF

len: 16
j_gene: TRBJ2-3
d_gene: -
abundance: medium-sized
v_gene: TRBV19
CDR3nt: TGTGCCAGTAGTATTCTCGGGGGTGGTCCCGCAGATACGCAGTATTTT
CDR3aa: CASSILGGGPADTQYF

len: 15
j_gene: TRBJ2-1
d_gene: TRBD2
abundance: few
v_gene: TRBV7-6
CDR3nt: TGTGCCAGCAGCCCCCCCGGGGGGTTTAGGAATGAGCAGTTCTTC
CDR3aa: CASSPPGGFRNEQFF

len: 14
j_gene: TRBJ2-3
d_gene: -
abundance: many
v_gene: TRBV30
CDR3nt: TGTGCCTGGAGTGTACTCGTAGGGACAGATACGCAGTATTTT
CDR3aa: CAWSVLVGTDTQYF

len: 15
j_gene: TRBJ1-5
d_gene: -
abundance: -
v_gene: TRBV12-3/TRBV12-4
CDR3nt: TGTGCCAGCAGTCCCTTAGGTTGGGGCAATCAGCCCCAGCATTTT
CDR3aa: CASSPLGWGNQPQHF

len: 14
j_gene: TRBJ1-5
d_gene: TRBD1
abundance: -
v_gene: TRBV6-1
CDR3nt: TGTGCCAGCCTGGGGCCAGGGGGCGGTCAGCCCCAGCATTTT
CDR3aa: CASLGPGGGQPQHF

len: 13
j_gene: TRBJ2-1
d_gene: -
abundance: medium-sized
v_gene: TRBV19
CDR3nt: TGTGCCAGTAGTGGCGACTCCTACAATGAGCAGTTCTTC
CDR3aa: CASSGDSYNEQFF

len: 18
j_gene: TRBJ2-3
d_gene: TRBD2
abundance: -
v_gene: TRBV12-3/TRBV12-4
CDR3nt: TGTGCCATCAAAACCGGGACTAGCGCCCGACCTAGCACAGATACGCAGTATTTT
CDR3aa: CAIKTGTSARPSTDTQYF

len: 16
j_gene: TRBJ1-5
d_gene: TRBD1
abundance: -
v_gene: TRBV6-6
CDR3nt: TGTGCCAGCACCAAGGGACAGATATCTGGCAATCAGCCCCAGCATTTT
CDR3aa: CASTKGQISGNQPQHF

len: 13
j_gene: TRBJ2-3
d_gene: TRBD2
abundance: -
v_gene: TRBV5-4
CDR3nt: TGTGCCAGCGGGACTACCCTCGCAGATACGCAGTATTTT
CDR3aa: CASGTTLADTQYF

len: 13
j_gene: TRBJ2-6
d_gene: TRBD1
abundance: few
v_gene: TRBV14
CDR3nt: TGTGCCAGCAGTCCCGGGACAGGGCACGTCCTGACTTTC
CDR3aa: CASSPGTGHVLTF